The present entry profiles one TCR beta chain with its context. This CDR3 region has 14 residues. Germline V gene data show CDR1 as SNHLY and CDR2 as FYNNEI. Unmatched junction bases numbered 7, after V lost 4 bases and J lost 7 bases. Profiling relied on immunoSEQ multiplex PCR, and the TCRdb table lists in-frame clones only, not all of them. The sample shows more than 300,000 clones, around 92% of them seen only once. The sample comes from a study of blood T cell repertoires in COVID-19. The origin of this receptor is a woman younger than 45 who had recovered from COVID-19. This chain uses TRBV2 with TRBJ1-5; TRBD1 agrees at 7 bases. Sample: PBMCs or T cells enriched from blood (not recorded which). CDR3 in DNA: TGTGCCAGCAGTGGACAGGGTAATATGCAGCCCCAGCATTTT. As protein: CASSGQGNMQPQHF. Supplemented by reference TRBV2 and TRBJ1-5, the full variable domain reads EPEVTQTPSHQVTQMGQEVILRCVPISNHLYFYWYRQILGQKVEFLVSFYNNEISEKSEIFDDQFSVERPDGSNFTLKIRSTKLEDSAMYFCASSGQGNMQPQHFGDGTRLSIL.